This entry is about one T cell receptor (beta chain). Its antigen is unidentified. The CDR3 runs 13 residues. The germline V gene encodes CDR1 LNHDA and CDR2 SQIVND (reference sequence). The V segment lost 4 bases and the J segment 9 bases; nucleotides outside the gene matches: 5. This specimen belongs to a study of T cell responses to AZD1222 COVID-19 vaccine. Findings and limits, study-wide: No day 14 peak samples; only post-peak repertoires were characterized. Dominant CD4 TCR responses targeted spike regions 160-218 and 743-854.

Assay used: immunoSEQ multiplex PCR; TCRdb lists only in-frame clones, some missing. The table shows tens of thousands of clones, with about nine tenths occurring only once. Pooling of second doses given at about 4 or about 12 weeks was done. The source of this sequence is an adult who received the AZD1222 COVID-19 vaccine. This sample comprised peripheral blood, obtained 28 days after the second AZD1222 dose. The J gene is TRBJ2-1, the V gene TRBV19; 8 nucleotides line up with TRBD1. The CDR3 DNA reads TGTGCCAGTAGTAACAGGGGGAGCAGTGAGCAGTTCTTC. This gives the protein CASSNRGSSEQFF.